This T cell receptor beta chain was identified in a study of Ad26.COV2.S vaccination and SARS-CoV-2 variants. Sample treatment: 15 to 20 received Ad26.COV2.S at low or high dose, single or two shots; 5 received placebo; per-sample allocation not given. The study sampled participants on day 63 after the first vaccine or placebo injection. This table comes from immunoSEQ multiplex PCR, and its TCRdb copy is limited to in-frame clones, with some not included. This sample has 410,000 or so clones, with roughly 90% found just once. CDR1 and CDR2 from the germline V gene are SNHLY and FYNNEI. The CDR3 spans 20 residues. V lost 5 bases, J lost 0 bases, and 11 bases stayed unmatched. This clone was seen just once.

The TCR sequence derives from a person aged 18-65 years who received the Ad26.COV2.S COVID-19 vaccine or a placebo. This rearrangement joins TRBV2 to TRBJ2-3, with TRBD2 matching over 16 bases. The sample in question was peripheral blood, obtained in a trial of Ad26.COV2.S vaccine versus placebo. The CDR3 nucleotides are TGTGCCAGCAGTTACCCCGGGACTAGCGGGGGGGTTTCTAGCACAGATACGCAGTATTTT. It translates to CASSYPGTSGGVSSTDTQYF.